These 28 T cell receptor beta chains were all obtained from the same sample, sequenced in a study of T cells of healthy individuals (dated by TCRdb to the late 2010s). The library was prepared using 5' RACE. Sequencer: Illumina MiSeq. Through fastp at Q25 and MiXCR, TCRdb rebuilt clones from the public reads, retaining in-frame beta chains. One record per CDR3 amino acid sequence lists the most common genes and DNA. The sample contains tens of thousands of distinct CDR3 sequences, around 15% of them found a single time. About 4.7% of the sample belongs to the ten largest clones. The receptor set was obtained from a human donor in good health.

The CDR3 reads CTSSQTRADTQYF. As DNA, the CDR3 is TGCACCAGCAGCCAAACTAGGGCAGATACGCAGTATTTT. V and J are TRBV1 and TRBJ2-3. TRBV1 represents a pseudogene. The CDR3 consists of 13 residues.

The V gene is TRBV28, the J gene TRBJ1-2; D unclear. V lost 3 bases, J lost 2 bases, and 7 bases lay in between. CDR1 and CDR2 from the germline V gene are MDHEN and SYDVKM. This CDR3 contains 13 residues. CDR3 loop: CASSFMFNYGYTF. CDR3 DNA: TGTGCCAGCAGTTTCATGTTCAACTATGGCTACACCTTC.

J is TRBJ2-2 and V is TRBV5-1; the match to TRBD1 covers 7 bases. Germline-derived CDR1 and CDR2 are SGHRS and YFSETQ. Losses at the gene ends were 4 bases for V and 6 bases for J; bases not matched to a gene: 6. This CDR3 has 14 residues. Written as DNA, the CDR3 is TGCGCCAGCAGCAGAACAGGGGAACCCGGGGAGCTGTTTTTT. Amino acid sequence: CASSRTGEPGELFF.

Only a few counts were recorded for this clonotype. This rearrangement joins TRBV11-2 to TRBJ2-7; D may correspond to TRBD1 or TRBD2 (5 bases each). The germline gives CDR1 SGHAT, CDR2 FQNNGV. This CDR3 spans 14 amino acids. V gave up 4 bases and J gave up 2 bases, with 12 bases separating them. CDR3 bases: TGTGCCAGCAGCTCTCCGGGACGCCCCTACGAGCAGTACTTC. This encodes CASSSPGRPYEQYF.

This clonotype is large. The chain employs TRBV7-9 and TRBJ1-1; D is possibly TRBD1 (5 bases). V lost 6 bases and J 1 base, leaving 9 bases between the germline ends. Germline V gives CDR1 SEHNR, CDR2 FQNEAQ (reference sequence). CDR3 length: 13 amino acids. Here the CDR3 reads CASRTTGNTEAFF. Here the CDR3 DNA reads TGTGCCAGCAGGACCACAGGGAACACTGAAGCTTTCTTT.

The chain has TRBV2 and TRBJ2-3; 8 bases align to TRBD2. This CDR3 comprises 19 residues. Germline assignment: CDR1 SNHLY and CDR2 FYNNEI. V shed 3 bases and J 2 bases; nucleotides not matched to a gene: 16. The CDR3 loop reads CASSDLSGLSGGYTDTQYF. The CDR3 DNA is TGTGCCAGCAGTGATCTCTCCGGGTTGAGCGGGGGTTACACAGATACGCAGTATTTT.

This clonotype occurred many times. The chain links TRBV11-1 to TRBJ1-1; D ambiguous. V shed 8 bases and J shed 0 bases, with 10 bases lying between them. Germline V gene data show CDR1 as SGHAT and CDR2 as FQDESV (reference sequence). The CDR3 sequence is 13 residues long. CDR3 sequence reads: CASGRSLNTEAFF. The CDR3 coding sequence is TGTGCCAGCGGTCGCAGCTTGAACACTGAAGCTTTCTTT.

This chain uses TRBV7-9 with TRBJ1-1; perhaps TRBD1 as D (6 bases). This CDR3 comprises 13 residues. Trimming pared 5 bases from V and 0 bases from J, leaving 7 bases between. Germline V CDR1 and CDR2: SEHNR, FQNEAQ (reference sequence). The CDR3 region is CASSGTLNTEAFF. The CDR3, as DNA: TGTGCCAGCAGCGGGACATTGAACACTGAAGCTTTCTTT.

At least ten counts were recorded for this clonotype. The chain is built from TRBV13 and TRBJ1-5, with no clear D. V was pared by 0 bases and J by 7 bases, with 10 bases between. The CDR3 covers 14 residues. Germline CDR1 and CDR2: PRHDT and FYEKMQ (reference sequence). The CDR3 DNA reads TGTGCCAGCAGCTTAGGCAGCATGGGGCAGCCCCAGCATTTT. Its translation is CASSLGSMGQPQHF. Variable domain in full (rest from reference TRBV13 and TRBJ1-5): AAGVIQSPRHLIKEKRETATLKCYPIPRHDTVYWYQQGPGQDPQFLISFYEKMQSDKGSIPDRFSAQQFSDYHSELNMSSLELGDSALYFCASSLGSMGQPQHFGDGTRLSIL.

The chain links TRBV29-1 to TRBJ1-2, with D maybe TRBD1 (5 bases). The CDR3 extends over 14 amino acids. V gave up 4 bases and J gave up 4 bases, with 16 bases separating them. The V gene's germline CDR1 is SQVTM and CDR2 ANQGSEA. This CDR3 reads CSVGQGGSSYGYTF. The CDR3 DNA reads as TGCAGCGTTGGGCAGGGTGGAAGTAGCTATGGCTACACCTTC.

This clonotype has ten or more counts. The chain recombines TRBV7-9 with TRBJ2-2; 10 positions agree with TRBD2. In germline, CDR1 is SEHNR, CDR2 FQNEAQ (reference sequence). The CDR3 has 20 amino acids. Trimming removed 5 bases from V and 0 bases from J; junction bases left unmatched: 15. CDR3 in DNA: TGTGCCAGCAGCCCCCCCCGGCTAGCGGGAGAGGGCTCGAACACCGGGGAGCTGTTTTTT. It encodes CASSPPRLAGEGSNTGELFF.

This clonotype was seen a handful of times. V and J are TRBV24-1 and TRBJ2-3, with D maybe TRBD1 (6 bases). The V gene lost 10 bases and the J gene lost 2 bases, with 9 bases spanning the gap. The CDR3 consists of 12 residues. CDR1 KGHDR and CDR2 SFDVKD come from the germline V gene. The CDR3 DNA sequence: TGTGCCACAGGACAGACCACAGATACGCAGTATTTT. It translates to CATGQTTDTQYF.

The V gene is TRBV25-1, the J gene TRBJ1-2; D gene unclear. The CDR3 extends over 12 amino acids. CDR1 MGHDK and CDR2 SYGVNS come from the germline V gene. Trimming removed 2 bases at V and 6 bases at J, with 7 bases between. CDR3 bases: TGTGCCAGCAGTGAAGTTGGTCATGGCTACACCTTC. Protein product: CASSEVGHGYTF.

This clonotype was recorded a few times. The chain uses TRBV29-1 and TRBJ2-1; D remains ambiguous. Trimming cost V 0 bases and J 10 bases, with 4 bases left between them. The germline V gene has CDR1 SQVTM and CDR2 ANQGSEA. The CDR3 contains 10 residues. The CDR3 region has the DNA TGCAGCGTTGAAGACGCCGAGCAGTTCTTC. Its translation: CSVEDAEQFF.

This clonotype occurred many times. V usage is TRBV7-2 and J usage is TRBJ2-1; D is undetermined. The CDR3 contains 16 residues. Germline V lookup: CDR1 SGHTA, CDR2 FQGNSA. V was pared by 3 bases and J by 2 bases, with 14 bases between. The CDR3 spells CASSFMLTEPYNEQFF. The CDR3 coding sequence is TGTGCCAGCAGCTTCATGCTAACGGAACCCTACAATGAGCAGTTCTTC.

This clonotype has only a few counts. The chain carries TRBV5-4 and TRBJ2-2; TRBD2 aligns across 8 bases. In germline, CDR1 is SGHNT, CDR2 YYREEE (reference sequence). CDR3 size: 16 residues. V was pared by 1 base and J by 6 bases, with 8 bases of the junction left unmatched. The CDR3 sequence is CASSLSRGGLAGELFF. The CDR3 DNA reads TGTGCCAGCAGCTTGAGCCGGGGGGGCCTCGCCGGGGAGCTGTTTTTT.

This clonotype was counted many times. V is TRBV12-3 or TRBV12-4 and J is TRBJ2-3; 7 positions match TRBD1. Trimming took 7 bases from V and 7 from J; bases not matched to a gene: 2. The CDR3 is 11 amino acids. CDR3 sequence reads: CASIQGYTQYF. CDR3 nucleotides: TGTGCCAGCATACAGGGGTATACGCAGTATTTT.

This clonotype has ten or more counts. The chain is built from TRBV4-3 and TRBJ2-3; D gene uncertain. Between the trimmed V and J ends, which lost 0 bases and 1 base, there was a span of 20 bases. CDR3 size: 19 residues. CDR1 and CDR2 (germline): LGHNA, YSLEER. The CDR3: CASSQEAKLTDLRTDTQYF. The CDR3 DNA reads as TGCGCCAGCAGCCAAGAGGCTAAACTAACTGACCTCCGCACAGATACGCAGTATTTT.

This clonotype was seen once. The chain uses TRBV6-5 and TRBJ2-7; unclear D gene. Per germline, CDR1 MNHEY and CDR2 SVGAGI. This CDR3 is built from 14 residues. V lost 5 bases to trimming and J lost 2 bases, with 13 bases between them. CDR3: CASSPSGFTYEQYF. CDR3 in DNA: TGTGCCAGCAGTCCTTCTGGATTTACCTACGAGCAGTACTTC.

This chain links TRBV11-2 with TRBJ1-5; perhaps TRBD1 as D (5 bases). This CDR3 is 14 amino acids long. Per the germline V gene, CDR1 is SGHAT and CDR2 is FQNNGV. V shed 6 bases and J shed 10 bases, with 19 bases lying between them. The CDR3 DNA reads as TGTGCCAGCAGTTGCGTAACCGGGGGTTGCCCCCAGCATTTT. This encodes CASSCVTGGCPQHF.

This clonotype was counted between two and nine times. The rearrangement links TRBV4-2 to TRBJ2-5, with a tentative D call TRBD2 (6 bases). The V and J ends lost 3 bases and 3 bases respectively, with 14 bases between them. There are 15 residues in the CDR3. Germline V gene lookup returns CDR1 LGHNA and CDR2 YNFKEQ. CDR3: CASSQGLGAEETQYF. The DNA of the CDR3 is TGTGCCAGCAGCCAGGGACTCGGGGCCGAAGAGACCCAGTACTTC.

The chain uses TRBV5-1 and TRBJ2-7, with TRBD1 matching 8 bases. Looked up from germline, CDR1 is SGHRS and CDR2 is YFSETQ. Trimming took 3 bases from V and 2 from J; bases not matched to a gene: 4. This CDR3 region has 14 residues. The CDR3 region is CASSSSQGAYEQYF. Written as DNA, the CDR3 is TGCGCCAGCAGCTCTTCACAGGGGGCCTACGAGCAGTACTTC.

This clonotype was seen ten or more times. The CDR3 here is CASSSFVGTYNEQFF. The CDR3 DNA reads TGTGCCAGCAGTTCCTTCGTCGGTACCTACAATGAGCAGTTCTTC. The chain couples TRBV27 to TRBJ2-1; D unresolved. Germline CDR1 is MNHEY and CDR2 is SMNVEV (reference sequence). The V end lost 4 bases, the J end lost 2 bases, and 12 bases lay between the germline ends. The CDR3 is 15 amino acids.

This clonotype was counted many times. The chain links TRBV15 to TRBJ1-2; 10 nucleotides line up with TRBD1. The CDR3 runs 15 residues. Germline assignment: CDR1 LNHNV and CDR2 YYDKDF (reference sequence). The trim removed 5 bases at V and 5 bases at J, leaving 8 bases unmatched. CDR3 protein: CATSLDRGDLYGYTF. Written as DNA, the CDR3 is TGTGCCACCAGCTTGGACAGGGGGGATCTATATGGCTACACCTTC.

This clonotype was counted ten times or more. V is TRBV7-2 and J is TRBJ2-1; no reliable D call. The CDR3 has 12 residues. V was pared by 3 bases and J by 3 bases, with 3 bases between. The germline V gene has CDR1 SGHTA and CDR2 FQGNSA. The CDR3 DNA sequence: TGTGCCAGCAGCTTCAACTACAATGAGCAGTTCTTC. It is translated as CASSFNYNEQFF.

At least ten counts were recorded for this clonotype. The chain uses TRBV29-1 and TRBJ2-3; TRBD1 aligns across 7 bases. Germline assignment: CDR1 SQVTM and CDR2 ANQGSEA. J was trimmed by 0 bases and V by 3 bases; bases with no gene match: 3. The CDR3 has 14 residues. In DNA form, the CDR3 reads TGCAGCGTTGAGACAGGGTCTAGCACAGATACGCAGTATTTT. Translation gives CSVETGSSTDTQYF.

This clonotype was seen at least ten times. The chain uses TRBV6-4 and TRBJ1-1; D is perhaps TRBD1 (5 bases). Germline loops: CDR1 MRHNA, CDR2 SNTAGT. CDR3 length: 13 amino acids. The V gene lost 3 bases and the J gene lost 2 bases, with 7 bases spanning the gap. The CDR3 spells CASSERDNTEAFF. As DNA, the CDR3 is TGTGCCAGCAGTGAGCGGGACAACACTGAAGCTTTCTTT.

In its sample, this clonotype was seen many times. This chain joins TRBV29-1 and TRBJ2-3; D remains unclear. CDR3 length equals 14 residues. Germline V lookup: CDR1 SQVTM, CDR2 ANQGSEA. The V end was cut by 1 base, the J end by 2 bases, with 10 bases between. CDR3 amino acids: CSVEVGSTTDTQYF. Written as DNA, the CDR3 is TGCAGCGTTGAAGTGGGAAGTACCACAGATACGCAGTATTTT.